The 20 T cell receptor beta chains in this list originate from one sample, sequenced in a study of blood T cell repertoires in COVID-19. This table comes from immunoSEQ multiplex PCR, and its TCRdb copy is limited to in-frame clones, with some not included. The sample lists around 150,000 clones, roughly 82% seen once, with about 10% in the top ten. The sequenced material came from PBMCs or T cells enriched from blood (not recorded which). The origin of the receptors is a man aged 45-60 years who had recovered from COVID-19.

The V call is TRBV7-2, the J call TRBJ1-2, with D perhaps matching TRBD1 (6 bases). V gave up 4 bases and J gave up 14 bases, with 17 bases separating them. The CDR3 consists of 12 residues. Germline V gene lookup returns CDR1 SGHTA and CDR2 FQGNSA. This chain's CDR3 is CASSSYREKGTF. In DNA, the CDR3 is TGTGCCAGCAGCTCTTACAGGGAAAAGGGGACCTTC.

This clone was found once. The chain's CDR3 is CASSLSQTYEQYF. Here the CDR3 DNA reads TGTGCCAGCAGTTTATCCCAAACCTACGAGCAGTACTTC. The chain is built from TRBV28 and TRBJ2-7; D gene ambiguous. The CDR3 loop spans 13 amino acids. V lost 1 base and J 2 bases, leaving 6 bases between the germline ends. Germline values: CDR1 MDHEN, CDR2 SYDVKM.

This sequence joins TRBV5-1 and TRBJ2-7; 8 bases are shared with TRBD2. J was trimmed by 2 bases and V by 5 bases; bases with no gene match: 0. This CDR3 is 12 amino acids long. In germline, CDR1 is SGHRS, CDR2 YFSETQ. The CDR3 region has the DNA TGCGCCAGCAGTAGCGGGACCTACGAGCAGTACTTC. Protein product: CASSSGTYEQYF.

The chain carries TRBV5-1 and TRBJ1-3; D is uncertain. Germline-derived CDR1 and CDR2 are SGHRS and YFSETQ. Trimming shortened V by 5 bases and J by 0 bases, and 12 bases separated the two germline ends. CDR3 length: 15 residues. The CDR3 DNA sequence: TGCGCCAGCAGTGTGGGCCCGAGCTCTGGAAACACCATATATTTT. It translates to CASSVGPSSGNTIYF.

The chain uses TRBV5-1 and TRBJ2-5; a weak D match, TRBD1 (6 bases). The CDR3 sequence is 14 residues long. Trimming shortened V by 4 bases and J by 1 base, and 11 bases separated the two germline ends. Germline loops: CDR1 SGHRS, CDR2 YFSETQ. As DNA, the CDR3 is TGCGCCAGCAGCGGTGGGGGCACCCAAGAGACCCAGTACTTC. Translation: CASSGGGTQETQYF.

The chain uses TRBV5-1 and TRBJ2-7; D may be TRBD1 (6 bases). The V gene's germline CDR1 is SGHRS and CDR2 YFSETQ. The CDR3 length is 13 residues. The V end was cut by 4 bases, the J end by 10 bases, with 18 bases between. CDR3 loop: CASSPMDSLGQYF. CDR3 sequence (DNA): TGCGCCAGCAGCCCTATGGACAGCCTGGGACAGTACTTC.

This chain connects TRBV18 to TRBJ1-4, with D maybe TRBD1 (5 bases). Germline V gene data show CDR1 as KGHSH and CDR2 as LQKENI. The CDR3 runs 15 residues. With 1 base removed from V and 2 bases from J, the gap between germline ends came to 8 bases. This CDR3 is CASSPRGTTNEKLFF. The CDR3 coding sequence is TGTGCCAGCTCACCACGGGGGACTACTAATGAAAAACTGTTTTTT. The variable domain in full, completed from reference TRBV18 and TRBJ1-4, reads NAGVMQNPRHLVRRRGQEARLRCSPMKGHSHVYWYRQLPEEGLKFMVYLQKENIIDESGMPKERFSAEFPKEGPSILRIQQVVRGDSAAYFCASSPRGTTNEKLFFGSGTQLSVL.

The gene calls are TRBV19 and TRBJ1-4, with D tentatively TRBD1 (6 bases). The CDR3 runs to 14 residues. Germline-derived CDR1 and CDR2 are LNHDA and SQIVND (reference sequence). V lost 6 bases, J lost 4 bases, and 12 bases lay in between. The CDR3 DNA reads TGTGCCAGTAGCTTTGGACAGAATAATGAAAAACTGTTTTTT. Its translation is CASSFGQNNEKLFF. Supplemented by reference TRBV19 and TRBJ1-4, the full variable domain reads DGGITQSPKYLFRKEGQNVTLSCEQNLNHDAMYWYRQDPGQGLRLIYYSQIVNDFQKGDIAEGYSVSREKKESFPLTVTSAQKNPTAFYLCASSFGQNNEKLFFGSGTQLSVL.

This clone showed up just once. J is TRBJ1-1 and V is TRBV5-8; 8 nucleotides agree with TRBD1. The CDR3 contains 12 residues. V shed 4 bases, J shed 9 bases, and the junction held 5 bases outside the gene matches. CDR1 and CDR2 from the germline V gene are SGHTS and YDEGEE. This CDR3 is CASSKRTGKAFF. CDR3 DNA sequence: TGTGCCAGCAGCAAACGGACAGGGAAAGCTTTCTTT. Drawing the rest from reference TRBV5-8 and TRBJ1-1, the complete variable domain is EAGVTQSPTHLIKTRGQQATLRCSPISGHTSVYWYQQALGLGLQFLLWYDEGEERNRGNFPPRFSGRQFPNYSSELNVNALELEDSALYLCASSKRTGKAFFGQGTRLTVV.

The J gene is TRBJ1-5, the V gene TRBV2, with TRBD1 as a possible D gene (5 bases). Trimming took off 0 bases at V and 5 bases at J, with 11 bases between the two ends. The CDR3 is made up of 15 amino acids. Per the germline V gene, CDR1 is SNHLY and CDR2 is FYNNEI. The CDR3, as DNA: TGTGCCAGCAGTGAAGCAGCGACAGACCATCAGCCCCAGCATTTT. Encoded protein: CASSEAATDHQPQHF.

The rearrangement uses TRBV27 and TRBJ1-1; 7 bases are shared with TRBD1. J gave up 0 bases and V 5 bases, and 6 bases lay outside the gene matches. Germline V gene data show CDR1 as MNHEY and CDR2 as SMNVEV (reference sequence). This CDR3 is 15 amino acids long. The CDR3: CASSRIDRVNTEAFF. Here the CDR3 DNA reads TGTGCCAGCAGTCGAATCGACAGGGTGAACACTGAAGCTTTCTTT.

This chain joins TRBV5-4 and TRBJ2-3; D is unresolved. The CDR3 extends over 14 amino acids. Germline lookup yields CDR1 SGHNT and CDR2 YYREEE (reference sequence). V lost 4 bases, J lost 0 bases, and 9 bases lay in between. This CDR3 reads CASSLPTSTDTQYF. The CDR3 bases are TGTGCCAGCAGCCTCCCCACTAGCACAGATACGCAGTATTTT.

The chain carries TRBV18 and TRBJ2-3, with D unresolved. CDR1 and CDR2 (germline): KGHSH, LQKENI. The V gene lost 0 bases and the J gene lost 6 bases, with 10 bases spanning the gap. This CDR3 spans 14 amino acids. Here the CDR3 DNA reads TGTGCCAGCTCACCACCGAGACAACGGGATACGCAGTATTTT. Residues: CASSPPRQRDTQYF. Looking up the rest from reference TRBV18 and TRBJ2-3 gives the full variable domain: NAGVMQNPRHLVRRRGQEARLRCSPMKGHSHVYWYRQLPEEGLKFMVYLQKENIIDESGMPKERFSAEFPKEGPSILRIQQVVRGDSAAYFCASSPPRQRDTQYFGPGTRLTVL.

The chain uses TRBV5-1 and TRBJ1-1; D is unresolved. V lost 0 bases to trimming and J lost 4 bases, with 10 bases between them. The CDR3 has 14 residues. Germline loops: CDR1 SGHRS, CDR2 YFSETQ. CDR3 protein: CASSLAGEGTEAFF. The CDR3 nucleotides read TGCGCCAGCAGCTTGGCTGGGGAGGGCACTGAAGCTTTCTTT.

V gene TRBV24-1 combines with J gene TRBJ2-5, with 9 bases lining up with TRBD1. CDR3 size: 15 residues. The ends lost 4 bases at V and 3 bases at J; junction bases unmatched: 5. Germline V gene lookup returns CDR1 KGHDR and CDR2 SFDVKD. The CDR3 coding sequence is TGTGCCACCAGTGAAGGGGACAGGGACGAAGAGACCCAGTACTTC. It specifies CATSEGDRDEETQYF.

CDR3 in amino acids: CASTPRENTGELFF. The CDR3 DNA follows: TGTGCCAGCACTCCGAGGGAGAACACCGGGGAGCTGTTTTTT. The chain couples TRBV9 to TRBJ2-2, with a possible D match to TRBD2 (5 bases). V was clipped by 6 bases and J by 1 base, with 10 bases between them. The germline gives CDR1 SGDLS, CDR2 YYNGEE. The CDR3 covers 14 residues.

CDR3 sequence (DNA): TGCGCCAGCAGCTTTGCTAAACTAGCGGGGGGTTCCTACGAGCAGTACTTC. It yields the protein CASSFAKLAGGSYEQYF. This rearrangement joins TRBV5-1 to TRBJ2-7, with 12 bases lining up with TRBD2. CDR1 is SGHRS and CDR2 is YFSETQ in the germline V gene. This CDR3 comprises 17 residues. V was pared by 2 bases and J by 1 base, with 7 bases of the junction left unmatched.

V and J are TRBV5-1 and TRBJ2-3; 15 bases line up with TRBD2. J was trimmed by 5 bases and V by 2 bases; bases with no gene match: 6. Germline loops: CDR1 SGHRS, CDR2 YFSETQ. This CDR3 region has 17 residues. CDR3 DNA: TGCGCCAGCAGCTTCGGACTAGCGGGGGGGCCGCAAGATACGCAGTATTTT. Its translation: CASSFGLAGGPQDTQYF.

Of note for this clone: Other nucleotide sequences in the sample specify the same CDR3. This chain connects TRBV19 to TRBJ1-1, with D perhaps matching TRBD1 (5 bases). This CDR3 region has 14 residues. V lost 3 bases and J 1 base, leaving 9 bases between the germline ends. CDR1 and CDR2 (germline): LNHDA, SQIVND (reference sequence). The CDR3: CASSILGQNTEAFF. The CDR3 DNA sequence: TGTGCCAGTAGTATTTTGGGGCAGAACACTGAAGCTTTCTTT.

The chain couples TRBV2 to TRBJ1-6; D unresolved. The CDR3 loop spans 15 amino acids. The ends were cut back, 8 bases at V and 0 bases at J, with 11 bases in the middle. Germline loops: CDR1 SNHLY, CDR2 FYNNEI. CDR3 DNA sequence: TGTGCCAGCGGGAGGGAAAACTCCTATAATTCACCCCTCCACTTT. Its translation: CASGRENSYNSPLHF.